This is a list of T cell receptor beta chains from one sample in a study of technical replicates of blood from a few donors. Here immunoSEQ multiplex PCR was the method, and the copy in TCRdb shows in-frame clones only, minus some. The table includes about 84,000 clones, approximately 93% detected once. What was sequenced was T cells isolated from PBMCs. The receptors stem from a human donor in good health. The CDR3 runs from the conserved cysteine through the conserved F or W. A D gene is named only where the DNA matches it firmly. Clone size is not always given. Where it is, it says once, few, many or a class for expanded clones.

D gene	V gene	J gene	clone size	CDR3 DNA	CDR3 protein
.	TRBV7-9	TRBJ1-4	.	TGTGCCAGCAGCTTCCCTCAGGGAAGTTTAGGTGAAAAACTGTTTTTT	CASSFPQGSLGEKLFF
TRBD1	TRBV7-9	TRBJ2-5	.	TGTGCCAGCAGCCTCAGGGGGCTTAATATAGAGATCCAGTACTTC	CASSLRGLNIEIQYF
.	TRBV28	TRBJ2-1	.	TGTGCCAGCAACCCCCCCCGGAGGAATGAGCAGTTCTTC	CASNPPRRNEQFF
.	TRBV29-1	TRBJ1-1	few	TGCAGCGCATCGGGGGGGACAAACACTGAAGCTTTCTTT	CSASGGTNTEAFF
.	TRBV5-8	TRBJ1-2	.	TGTGCCAGCAGCTTACCCGGACAGAGCTATGGCTACACCTTC	CASSLPGQSYGYTF
.	TRBV2	TRBJ1-3	.	TGTGCCATCTCACAGGCTGGAAACACCATATATTTT	CAISQAGNTIYF
.	TRBV28	TRBJ2-7	.	TGTGCCAGCCGAAGGGGACAAGACTACGAGCAGTACTTC	CASRRGQDYEQYF
TRBD2	TRBV5-1	TRBJ2-7	once	TGCGCCAGCAGCTTGGCTAGCGGGAGCTACGAGCAGTACTTC	CASSLASGSYEQYF
.	TRBV5-4	TRBJ1-2	.	TGTGCCAGCGGACCCCTTGGACAGACCGTTAACTATGGCTACACCTTC	CASGPLGQTVNYGYTF
TRBD1	TRBV30	TRBJ1-2	.	TGTGCCTGGACAACAGGGGGCGCCTATGGCTACACCTTC	CAWTTGGAYGYTF
TRBD1	TRBV7-9	TRBJ1-5	.	TGTGCCAGCAGCTTAGACACAGGGGTCCAACATCAGCCCCAGCATTTT	CASSLDTGVQHQPQHF
.	TRBV15	TRBJ1-3	.	TGTGCCACCAGCAGAGATAGTAGGGGATTCGCTGGAAACACCATATATTTT	CATSRDSRGFAGNTIYF
.	TRBV5-1	TRBJ2-7	.	TGCGCCAGCAGCTTTGGTGCCAGCGGGGAGCAGTACTTC	CASSFGASGEQYF
TRBD1	TRBV29-1	TRBJ1-2	.	TGCAGCACTCAAGGGACAGGGAGAGGTGGCTACACCTTC	CSTQGTGRGGYTF
.	TRBV11-1	TRBJ1-1	.	TGTGCCAGCAGCTCGACAGGTTTAAACACTGAAGCTTTCTTT	CASSSTGLNTEAFF
.	TRBV7-9	TRBJ2-3	.	TGTGCCAGCAGCCCTTCTACAGGTTCTAGCACAGATACGCAGTATTTT	CASSPSTGSSTDTQYF
.	TRBV7-2	TRBJ1-5	few	TGTGCCAGCAGCCTCCGACAGGTTCAGCCCCAGCATTTT	CASSLRQVQPQHF
.	TRBV2	TRBJ2-3	.	TGTGCCAGCAGCGAAGGACAGTCTAGCACAGATACGCAGTATTTT	CASSEGQSSTDTQYF
TRBD1	TRBV30	TRBJ2-1	.	TGTGCCTGGAGGGAGGGACAGGGGGGCTACAATGAGCAGTTCTTC	CAWREGQGGYNEQFF
TRBD1	TRBV5-6	TRBJ1-5	.	TGTGCCAGCAGCCGAGGGACAGGGTCAAATCAGCCCCAGCATTTT	CASSRGTGSNQPQHF